Listed below are T cell receptor beta chains from one sample, sequenced in a study of shared clonotypes between healthy human individuals. Repertoires were generated with immunoSEQ multiplex PCR, while TCRdb's copy carries only in-frame clones and drops some. This table has hundreds of thousands of clones, less than 80% appearing once. Sample: memory CD4+ T cells sorted from blood. These receptors originate from a woman in her twenties or thirties in good health. Each CDR3 is given with its conserved first and last residue. The D gene is left open where the match is weak. Rows give clone size only sometimes, using once, few, many, or a class for an expanded clone.

v_gene	d_gene	j_gene	abundance	CDR3aa	CDR3nt
TRBV5-1	.	TRBJ1-1	.	CASSTLGGTEAFF	TGCGCCAGCAGCACCCTGGGGGGCACTGAAGCTTTCTTT
TRBV10-3	TRBD2	TRBJ2-7	.	CAISSGTSGPRGAYEQYF	TGTGCCATCAGCTCCGGGACTAGCGGTCCCAGGGGCGCCTACGAGCAGTACTTC
TRBV5-5	TRBD1	TRBJ1-2	once	CASSTGQGSGTF	TGTGCCAGCAGCACGGGACAGGGGTCAGGGACCTTC
TRBV15	.	TRBJ2-5	.	CATSRGNDYPQETQYF	TGTGCCACCAGCAGAGGAAACGACTATCCCCAGGAGACCCAGTACTTC
TRBV28	TRBD1	TRBJ1-5	.	CASSYPGQGAGNQPQHF	TGTGCCAGCAGCTACCCGGGACAGGGGGCTGGCAATCAGCCCCAGCATTTT
TRBV6-5	.	TRBJ1-5	few	CASSYSSGPSNQPQHF	TGTGCCAGCAGTTACTCGTCAGGGCCCAGCAATCAGCCCCAGCATTTT
TRBV5-1	TRBD1	TRBJ1-2	.	CASSLARDSAGYTF	TGCGCCAGCAGCTTAGCCCGGGACAGTGCCGGCTACACCTTC
TRBV7-9	.	TRBJ1-5	.	CASSLGSVPNQPQHF	TGTGCCAGCAGCTTAGGTTCGGTACCGAATCAGCCCCAGCATTTT
TRBV11-2	.	TRBJ1-1	.	CASSLVSDTEAFF	TGTGCCAGCAGCTTAGTTTCCGATACCGAAGCTTTCTTT
TRBV5-4	.	TRBJ2-5	many	CASSLWGGETQYF	TGTGCCAGCAGCTTGTGGGGCGGAGAGACCCAGTACTTC
TRBV7-2	TRBD2	TRBJ2-2	.	CASSVPSGRNTGELFF	TGTGCCAGCAGCGTACCAAGCGGGAGGAACACCGGGGAGCTGTTTTTT